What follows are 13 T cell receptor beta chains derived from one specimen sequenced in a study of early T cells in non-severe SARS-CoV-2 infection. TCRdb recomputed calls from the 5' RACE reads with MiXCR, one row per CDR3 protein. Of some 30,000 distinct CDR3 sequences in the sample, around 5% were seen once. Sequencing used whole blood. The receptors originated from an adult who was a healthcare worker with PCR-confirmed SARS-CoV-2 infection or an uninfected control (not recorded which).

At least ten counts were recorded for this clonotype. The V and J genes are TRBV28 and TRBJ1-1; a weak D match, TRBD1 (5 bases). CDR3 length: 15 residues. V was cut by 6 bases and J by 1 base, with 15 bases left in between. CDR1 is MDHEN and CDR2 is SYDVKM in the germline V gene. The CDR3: CASRRAGVENTEAFF. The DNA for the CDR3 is TGTGCCAGCAGACGCGCGGGGGTGGAGAACACTGAAGCTTTCTTT. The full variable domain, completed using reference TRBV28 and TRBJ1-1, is DVKVTQSSRYLVKRTGEKVFLECVQDMDHENMFWYRQDPGLGLRLIYFSYDVKMKEKGDIPEGYSVSREKKERFSLILESASTNQTSMYLCASRRAGVENTEAFFGQGTRLTVV.

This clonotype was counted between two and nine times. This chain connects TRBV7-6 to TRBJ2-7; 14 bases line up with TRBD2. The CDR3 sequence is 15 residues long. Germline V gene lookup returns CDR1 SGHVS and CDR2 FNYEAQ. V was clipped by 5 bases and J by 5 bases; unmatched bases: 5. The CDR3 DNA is TGTGCCAGCAGCCCCGGGACTAGCGGGGGTAACGAGCAGTACTTC. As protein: CASSPGTSGGNEQYF.

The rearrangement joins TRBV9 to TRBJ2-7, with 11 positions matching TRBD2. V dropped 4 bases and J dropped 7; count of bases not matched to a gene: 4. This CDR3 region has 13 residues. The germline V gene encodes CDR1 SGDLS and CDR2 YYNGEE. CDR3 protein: CASSSGLAAEQYF. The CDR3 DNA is TGTGCCAGCAGCTCGGGACTAGCGGCAGAGCAGTACTTC.

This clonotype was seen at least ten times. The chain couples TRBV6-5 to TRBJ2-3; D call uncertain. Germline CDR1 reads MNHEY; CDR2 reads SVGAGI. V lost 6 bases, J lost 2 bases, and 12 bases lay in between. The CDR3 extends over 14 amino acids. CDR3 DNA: TGTGCCAGCAGGGCCAGATCTCCCACAGATACGCAGTATTTT. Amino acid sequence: CASRARSPTDTQYF.

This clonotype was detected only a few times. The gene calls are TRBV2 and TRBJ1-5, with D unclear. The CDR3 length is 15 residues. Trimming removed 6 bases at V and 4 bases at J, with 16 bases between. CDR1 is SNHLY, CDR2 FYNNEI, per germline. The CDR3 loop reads CASSRSRASNQPQHF. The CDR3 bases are TGTGCCAGCAGCCGATCGCGGGCCTCGAATCAGCCCCAGCATTTT.

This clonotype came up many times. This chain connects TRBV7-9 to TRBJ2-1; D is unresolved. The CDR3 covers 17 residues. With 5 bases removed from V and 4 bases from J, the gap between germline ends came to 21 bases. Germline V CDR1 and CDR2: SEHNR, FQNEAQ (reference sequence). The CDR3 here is CASSLWPTYPAYNEQFF. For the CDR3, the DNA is TGTGCCAGCAGCCTCTGGCCGACATACCCTGCTTACAATGAGCAGTTCTTC. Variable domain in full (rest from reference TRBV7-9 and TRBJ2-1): DTGVSQNPRHKITKRGQNVTFRCDPISEHNRLYWYRQTLGQGPEFLTYFQNEAQLEKSRLLSDRFSAERPKGSFSTLEIQRTEQGDSAMYLCASSLWPTYPAYNEQFFGPGTRLTVL.

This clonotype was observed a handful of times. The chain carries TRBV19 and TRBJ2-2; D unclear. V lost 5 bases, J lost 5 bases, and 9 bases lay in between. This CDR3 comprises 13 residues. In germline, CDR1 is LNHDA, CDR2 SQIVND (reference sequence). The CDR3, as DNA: TGTGCCAGTAGTGAAAGGCGGACCGGGGAGCTGTTTTTT. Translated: CASSERRTGELFF.

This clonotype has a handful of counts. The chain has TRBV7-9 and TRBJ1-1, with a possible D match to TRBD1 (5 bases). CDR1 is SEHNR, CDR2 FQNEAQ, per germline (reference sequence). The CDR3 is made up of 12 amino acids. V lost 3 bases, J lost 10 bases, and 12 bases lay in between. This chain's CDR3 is CASSLDRGRAFF. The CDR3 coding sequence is TGTGCCAGCAGCTTGGATAGGGGAAGAGCTTTCTTT.

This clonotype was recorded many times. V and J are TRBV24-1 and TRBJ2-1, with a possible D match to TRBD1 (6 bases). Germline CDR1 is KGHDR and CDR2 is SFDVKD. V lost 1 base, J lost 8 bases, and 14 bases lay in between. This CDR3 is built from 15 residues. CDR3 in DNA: TGTGCCACCAGTGATTTCGCGACAGGTCGTTATGAGCAGTTCTTC. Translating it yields CATSDFATGRYEQFF.

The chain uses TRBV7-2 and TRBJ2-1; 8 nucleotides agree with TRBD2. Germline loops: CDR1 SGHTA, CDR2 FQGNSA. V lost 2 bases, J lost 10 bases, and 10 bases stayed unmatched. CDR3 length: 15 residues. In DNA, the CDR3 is TGTGCCAGCAGCTTACTAGCGGGTTTAATCATGGAGCAGTTCTTC. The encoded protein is CASSLLAGLIMEQFF.

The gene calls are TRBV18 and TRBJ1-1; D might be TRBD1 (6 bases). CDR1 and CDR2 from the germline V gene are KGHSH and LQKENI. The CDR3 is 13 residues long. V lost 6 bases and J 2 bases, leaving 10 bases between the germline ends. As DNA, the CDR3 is TGTGCCAGCTCCCGGACAGATAACACTGAAGCTTTCTTT. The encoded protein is CASSRTDNTEAFF.

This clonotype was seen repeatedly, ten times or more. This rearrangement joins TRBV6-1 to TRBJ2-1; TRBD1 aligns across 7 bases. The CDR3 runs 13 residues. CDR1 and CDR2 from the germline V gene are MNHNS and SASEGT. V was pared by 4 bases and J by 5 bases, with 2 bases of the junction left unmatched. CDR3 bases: TGTGCCAGCAGTGCACAGGGGAACAATGAGCAGTTCTTC. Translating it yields CASSAQGNNEQFF.

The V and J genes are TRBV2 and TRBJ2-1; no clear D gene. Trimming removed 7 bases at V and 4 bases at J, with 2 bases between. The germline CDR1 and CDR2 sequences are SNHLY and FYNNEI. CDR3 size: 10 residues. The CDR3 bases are TGTGCCAGCAAATACAATGAGCAGTTCTTC. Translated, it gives CASKYNEQFF.